This TCR beta chain was identified in a study of shared clonotypes between healthy human individuals. Study-level background: The plates for each donor numbered three CD4 naive, three CD4 memory, two CD8 naive and one CD8 memory.

As to this clone: The sample carries other DNA sequences with the same CDR3.

Replicate PCRs from sorted subsets contained around 200 ng DNA, which is some 32,000 T cell genomes. The table came from immunoSEQ multiplex PCR; TCRdb's copy has only in-frame clones and leaves some out. The table includes about 730,000 clones, over 60% detected once. The CDR3 is 13 amino acids. Germline V lookup: CDR1 SGHNT, CDR2 YYREEE (reference sequence). The ends were cut back, 0 bases at V and 3 bases at J, with 6 bases in the middle. The rearrangement joins TRBV5-4 to TRBJ1-1, with D possibly TRBD1 on 5 matching bases. The TCR was taken from a woman in her twenties or thirties in good health. Sequenced: memory CD4+ T cells sorted from blood. As to subset: CD45RA-negative fraction. CDR3 sequence (DNA): TGTGCCAGCAGCTTGGCGGGGGACACTGAAGCTTTCTTT. It codes for CASSLAGDTEAFF.